One sample yielded the 7 T cell receptor beta chains listed below, sequenced in a study of T cell responses to AZD1222 COVID-19 vaccine. TCRdb keeps only in-frame clones here, not all; method: immunoSEQ multiplex PCR. The sample has under 130,000 clones; 92% are singletons. Sequencing was performed on peripheral blood, taken on day 0 of AZD1222 vaccination. All receptors come from an adult in good health.

V usage is TRBV14 and J usage is TRBJ2-5; 11 positions match TRBD2. The V gene end was trimmed by 1 base and the J gene end by 2 bases; junction bases not matched to a gene: 6. The CDR3 contains 17 residues. The germline gives CDR1 SGHDN, CDR2 FVKESK. CDR3 sequence reads: CASSQAPSGGPQETQYF. The CDR3 nucleotides read TGTGCCAGCAGCCAAGCCCCTAGCGGGGGGCCGCAAGAGACCCAGTACTTC.

This chain's CDR3 is CASTEAGTQYF. The CDR3 nucleotides read TGTGCCAGCACAGAAGCCGGTACGCAGTATTTT. J is TRBJ2-3 and V is TRBV2; D remains unclear. The CDR3 length is 11 residues. Trimming took 7 bases from V and 8 from J, leaving 10 bases between them. Looked up from germline, CDR1 is SNHLY and CDR2 is FYNNEI.

The chain links TRBV30 to TRBJ2-2; 8 positions agree with TRBD2. The CDR3 runs to 15 residues. The germline V gene encodes CDR1 GTSNPN and CDR2 SVGIG (reference sequence). V lost 2 bases, J lost 4 bases, and 6 bases stayed unmatched. The CDR3 DNA is TGTGCCTGGAGTAGCGGGAGACGTGGCACCGGGGAGCTGTTTTTT. Translated: CAWSSGRRGTGELFF.

This clone occurred a few times. The gene calls are TRBV19 and TRBJ1-5, with 8 bases fitting TRBD1. CDR1 is LNHDA and CDR2 is SQIVND in the germline V gene (reference sequence). This CDR3 has 16 residues. Trimming at V came to 4 bases and at J to 3 bases, leaving 8 bases not matched to a gene. The CDR3 loop reads CASSTPWTGINQPQHF. CDR3 nucleotide sequence: TGTGCCAGTAGTACTCCCTGGACAGGGATCAATCAGCCCCAGCATTTT.

V usage is TRBV5-1 and J usage is TRBJ1-3; D call uncertain. Per the germline V gene, CDR1 is SGHRS and CDR2 is YFSETQ. With 2 bases removed from V and 0 bases from J, the gap between germline ends came to 6 bases. The CDR3 loop spans 14 amino acids. The CDR3 coding sequence is TGCGCCAGCAGCTTAGGAGTCTCTGGAAACACCATATATTTT. It encodes CASSLGVSGNTIYF. Drawing the rest from reference TRBV5-1 and TRBJ1-3, the complete variable domain is KAGVTQTPRYLIKTRGQQVTLSCSPISGHRSVSWYQQTPGQGLQFLFEYFSETQRNKGNFPGRFSGRQFSNSRSEMNVSTLELGDSALYLCASSLGVSGNTIYFGEGSWLTVV.

This rearrangement joins TRBV14 to TRBJ2-1, with 14 bases lining up with TRBD2. With V trimmed by 1 base and J by 7 bases, 0 bases remained unmatched. CDR3 length: 15 amino acids. Germline V CDR1 and CDR2: SGHDN, FVKESK. CDR3 DNA: TGTGCCAGCAGCCAAGGGACTAGCGGGAGGAATGAGCAGTTCTTC. Encoded protein: CASSQGTSGRNEQFF.

V usage is TRBV2 and J usage is TRBJ2-2; unclear D gene. Germline CDR1 SNHLY, CDR2 FYNNEI. Deletions cut 8 bases from V and 1 base from J, with 5 bases between. There are 12 residues in the CDR3. CDR3 coding DNA: TGTGCCAGCTTAGGGAACACCGGGGAGCTGTTTTTT. Translating it yields CASLGNTGELFF.